The T cell receptor (beta chain) described here comes from a study of response to subunit inactivated influenza vaccine. From germline, CDR1 is SNHLY and CDR2 FYNNEI. CDR3 size: 15 residues. V lost 6 bases and J lost 0, with 13 bases in between. TCRdb passed the RT-PCR reads through MiXCR, listing each CDR3 protein once. The sample records about 500,000 distinct CDR3 sequences, approximately 17% being singletons. The starting material was CD4+ T cells sorted from PBMCs, obtained less than 30 months after vaccination. This rearrangement joins TRBV2 to TRBJ2-3; TRBD1 might be the D (6 bases). The clonotype comes from a man aged 50 to 69 who received an inactivated influenza vaccine. The CDR3 loop reads CASRVGTPSTDTQYF. The CDR3 region has the DNA TGTGCCAGCAGGGTCGGGACACCTAGCACAGATACGCAGTATTTT.